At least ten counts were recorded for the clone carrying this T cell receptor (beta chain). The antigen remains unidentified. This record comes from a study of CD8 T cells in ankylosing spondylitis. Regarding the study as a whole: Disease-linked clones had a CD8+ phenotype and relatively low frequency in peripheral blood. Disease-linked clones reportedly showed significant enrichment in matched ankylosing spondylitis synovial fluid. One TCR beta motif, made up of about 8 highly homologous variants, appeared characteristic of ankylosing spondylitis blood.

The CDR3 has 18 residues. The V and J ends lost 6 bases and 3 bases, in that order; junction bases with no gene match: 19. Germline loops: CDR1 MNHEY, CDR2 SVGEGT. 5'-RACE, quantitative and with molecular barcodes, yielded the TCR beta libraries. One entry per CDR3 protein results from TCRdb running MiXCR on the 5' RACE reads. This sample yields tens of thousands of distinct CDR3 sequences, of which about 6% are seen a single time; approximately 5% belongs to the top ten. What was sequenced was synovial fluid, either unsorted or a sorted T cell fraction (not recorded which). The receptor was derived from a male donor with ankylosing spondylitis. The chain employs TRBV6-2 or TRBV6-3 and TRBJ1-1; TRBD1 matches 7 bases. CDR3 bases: TGTGCCAGCAGCTCGAAAGGGACAGCGAGACGTAGGGACACTGAAGCTTTCTTT. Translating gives CASSSKGTARRRDTEAFF.